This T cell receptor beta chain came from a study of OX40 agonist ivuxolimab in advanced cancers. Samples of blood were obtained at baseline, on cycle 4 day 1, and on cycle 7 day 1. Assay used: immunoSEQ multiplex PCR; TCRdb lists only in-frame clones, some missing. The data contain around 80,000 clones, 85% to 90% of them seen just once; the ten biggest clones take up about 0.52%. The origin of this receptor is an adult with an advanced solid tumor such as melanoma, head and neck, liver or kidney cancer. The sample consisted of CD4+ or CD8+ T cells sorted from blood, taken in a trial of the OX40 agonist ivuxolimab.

The CDR3 region has the DNA TGTGCCAGCAGCTTGATTCAGACAGGGTTAAAATATTGGGACACCGGGGAGCTGTTTTTT. Its translation is CASSLIQTGLKYWDTGELFF. The rearrangement uses TRBV5-4 and TRBJ2-2; 7 nucleotides match TRBD1. This CDR3 is 20 amino acids long. Germline CDR1 is SGHNT and CDR2 is YYREEE (reference sequence). V shed 1 base and J 3 bases; nucleotides not matched to a gene: 18.